This T cell receptor beta chain is drawn from a study of cytomegalovirus exposure and HLA in healthy donors. Researchers ran the PCR with 60 Vbeta and 13 Jbeta primers. In the source study's methods: An analysis performed later counted around 86 million unique TCR beta chains (around 11 million of them shared). Libraries were prepared by immunoSEQ multiplex PCR; TCRdb keeps only in-frame clonotypes and omits some of them. That table is the source of V, J and clone size, and D and trimming were worked out from the DNA. In all, the sample yields about 210,000 clones. In the case of this clone: Its antigen is unidentified.

Study-level findings and limits: As a later analysis revealed, most CMV-associated TCR beta chains appeared HLA-restricted. Sequencing had likely introduced a cluster of highly shared sequence variants as an artifact. Some segments of the V type, notably TRBV6-2 and TRBV6-3, were excluded as indistinguishable.

The length of the CDR3 is 16 residues. Trimming stripped 2 bases from V and 0 bases from J, with 14 bases between. Per germline, CDR1 SGHNT and CDR2 YYREEE (reference sequence). The source of this sequence is a woman aged 25-40 years in good health and CMV-seropositive. The chain couples TRBV5-4 to TRBJ1-1, with D maybe TRBD1 (6 bases). Sequencing was performed on PBMCs. In DNA, the CDR3 is TGTGCCAGCAGCTTCCCGACAGGATCCATGAACACTGAAGCTTTCTTT. It is translated as CASSFPTGSMNTEAFF.